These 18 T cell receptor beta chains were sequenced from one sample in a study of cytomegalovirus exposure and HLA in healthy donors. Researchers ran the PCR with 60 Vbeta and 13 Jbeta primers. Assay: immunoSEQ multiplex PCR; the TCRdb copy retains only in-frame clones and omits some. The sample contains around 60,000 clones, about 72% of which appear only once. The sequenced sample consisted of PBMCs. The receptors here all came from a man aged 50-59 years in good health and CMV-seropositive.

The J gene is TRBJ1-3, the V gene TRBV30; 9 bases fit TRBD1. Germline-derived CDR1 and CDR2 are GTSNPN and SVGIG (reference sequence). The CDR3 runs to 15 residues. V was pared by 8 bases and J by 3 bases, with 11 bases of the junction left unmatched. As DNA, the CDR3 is TGTGCCGCGCGCCTGGGGACAGGGTTTGGAAACACCATATATTTT. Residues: CAARLGTGFGNTIYF. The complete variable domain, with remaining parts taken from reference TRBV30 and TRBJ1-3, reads SQTIHQWPATLVQPVGSPLSLECTVEGTSNPNLYWYRQAAGRGLQLLFYSVGIGQISSEVPQNLSASRPQDRQFILSSKKLLLSDSGFYLCAARLGTGFGNTIYFGEGSWLTVV.

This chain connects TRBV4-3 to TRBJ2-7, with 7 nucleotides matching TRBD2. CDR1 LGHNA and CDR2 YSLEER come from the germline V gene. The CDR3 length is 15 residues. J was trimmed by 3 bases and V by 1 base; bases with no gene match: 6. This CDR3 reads CASSQVRGTNYEQYF. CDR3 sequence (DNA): TGCGCCAGCAGCCAAGTCCGGGGGACTAACTACGAGCAGTACTTC.

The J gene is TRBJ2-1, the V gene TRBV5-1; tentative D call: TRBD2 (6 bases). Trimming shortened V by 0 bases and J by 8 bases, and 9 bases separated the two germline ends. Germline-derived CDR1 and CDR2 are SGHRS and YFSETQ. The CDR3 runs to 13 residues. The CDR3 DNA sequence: TGCGCCAGCAGCTTGGGGGGAGGCGATGAGCAGTTCTTC. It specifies CASSLGGGDEQFF.

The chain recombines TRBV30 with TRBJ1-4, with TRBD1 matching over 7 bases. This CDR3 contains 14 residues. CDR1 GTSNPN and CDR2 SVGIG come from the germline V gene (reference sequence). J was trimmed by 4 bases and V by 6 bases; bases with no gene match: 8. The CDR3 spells CACQPGQFNEKLFF. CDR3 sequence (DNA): TGTGCCTGTCAACCGGGACAGTTTAATGAAAAACTGTTTTTT.

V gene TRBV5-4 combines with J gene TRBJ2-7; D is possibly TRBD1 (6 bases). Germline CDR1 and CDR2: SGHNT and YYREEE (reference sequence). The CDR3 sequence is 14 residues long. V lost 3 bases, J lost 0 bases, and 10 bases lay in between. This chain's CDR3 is CASSSTGNSYEQYF. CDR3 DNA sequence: TGTGCCAGCAGCTCGACAGGAAACTCCTACGAGCAGTACTTC. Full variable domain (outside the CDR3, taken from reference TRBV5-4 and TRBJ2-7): ETGVTQSPTHLIKTRGQQVTLRCSSQSGHNTVSWYQQALGQGPQFIFQYYREEENGRGNFPPRFSGLQFPNYSSELNVNALELDDSALYLCASSSTGNSYEQYFGPGTRLTVT.

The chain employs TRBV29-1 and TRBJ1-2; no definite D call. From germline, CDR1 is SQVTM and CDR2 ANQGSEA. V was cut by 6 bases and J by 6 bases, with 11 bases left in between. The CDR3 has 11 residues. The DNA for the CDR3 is TGCAGCGTACCCTCGGAGAATGGCTACACCTTC. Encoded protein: CSVPSENGYTF.

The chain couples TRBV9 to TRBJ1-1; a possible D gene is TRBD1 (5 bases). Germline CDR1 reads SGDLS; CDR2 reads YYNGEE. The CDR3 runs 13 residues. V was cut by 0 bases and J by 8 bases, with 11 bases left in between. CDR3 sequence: CASSVDQGAEAFF. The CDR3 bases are TGTGCCAGCAGCGTAGATCAAGGGGCAGAAGCTTTCTTT.

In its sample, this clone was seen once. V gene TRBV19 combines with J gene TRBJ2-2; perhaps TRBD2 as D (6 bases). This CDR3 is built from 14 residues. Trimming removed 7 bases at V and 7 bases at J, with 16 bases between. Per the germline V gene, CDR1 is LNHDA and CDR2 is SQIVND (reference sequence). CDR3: CASTPWGVLGELFF. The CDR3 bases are TGTGCCAGTACTCCCTGGGGGGTCCTCGGGGAGCTGTTTTTT. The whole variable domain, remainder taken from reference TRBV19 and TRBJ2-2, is DGGITQSPKYLFRKEGQNVTLSCEQNLNHDAMYWYRQDPGQGLRLIYYSQIVNDFQKGDIAEGYSVSREKKESFPLTVTSAQKNPTAFYLCASTPWGVLGELFFGEGSRLTVL.

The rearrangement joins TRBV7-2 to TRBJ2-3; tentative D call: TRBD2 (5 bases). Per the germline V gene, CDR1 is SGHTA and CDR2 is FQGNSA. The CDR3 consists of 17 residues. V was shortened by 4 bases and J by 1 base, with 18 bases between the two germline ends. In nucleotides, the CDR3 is TGTGCCAGCAGCTCCACCCCGGGGAGCCGAGGCACAGATACGCAGTATTTT. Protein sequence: CASSSTPGSRGTDTQYF. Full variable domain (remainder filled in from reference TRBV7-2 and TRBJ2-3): GAGVSQSPSNKVTEKGKDVELRCDPISGHTALYWYRQSLGQGLEFLIYFQGNSAPDKSGLPSDRFSAERTGGSVSTLTIQRTQQEDSAVYLCASSSTPGSRGTDTQYFGPGTRLTVL.

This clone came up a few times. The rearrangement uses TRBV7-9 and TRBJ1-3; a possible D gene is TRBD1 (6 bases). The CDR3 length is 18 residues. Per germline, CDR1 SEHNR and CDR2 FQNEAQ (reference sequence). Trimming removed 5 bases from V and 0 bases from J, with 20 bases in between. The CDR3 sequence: CASSRRRGTSYSGNTIYF. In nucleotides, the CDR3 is TGTGCCAGCAGCCGACGTAGGGGGACGTCTTACTCTGGAAACACCATATATTTT.

DNA for the CDR3: TGTGCCTGGGATCTAGCGGGGGGCACCGGGGAGCTGTTTTTT. Protein: CAWDLAGGTGELFF. The chain combines TRBV30 with TRBJ2-2, with 11 bases lining up with TRBD2. In germline, CDR1 is GTSNPN, CDR2 SVGIG (reference sequence). With V trimmed by 5 bases and J by 4 bases, 3 bases remained unmatched. This CDR3 contains 14 residues.

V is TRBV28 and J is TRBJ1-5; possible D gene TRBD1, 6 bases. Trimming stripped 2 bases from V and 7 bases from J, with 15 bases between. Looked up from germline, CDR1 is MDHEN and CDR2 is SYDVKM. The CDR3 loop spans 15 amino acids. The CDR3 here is CASSLRWQGLQPQHF. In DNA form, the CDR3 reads TGTGCCAGCAGTTTACGGTGGCAGGGGTTACAGCCCCAGCATTTT. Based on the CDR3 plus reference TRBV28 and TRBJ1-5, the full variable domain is DVKVTQSSRYLVKRTGEKVFLECVQDMDHENMFWYRQDPGLGLRLIYFSYDVKMKEKGDIPEGYSVSREKKERFSLILESASTNQTSMYLCASSLRWQGLQPQHFGDGTRLSIL.

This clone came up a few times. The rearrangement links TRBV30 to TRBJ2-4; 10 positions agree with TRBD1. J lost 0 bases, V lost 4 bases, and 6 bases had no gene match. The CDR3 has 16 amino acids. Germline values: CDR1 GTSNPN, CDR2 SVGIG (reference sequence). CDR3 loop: CAWNNGQGGAKNIQYF. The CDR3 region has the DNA TGTGCCTGGAACAACGGACAGGGGGGAGCCAAAAACATTCAGTACTTC.

The CDR3 DNA sequence: TGCGCCAGCAGTGACGGACAAGCCGGGGAGCTGTTTTTT. It encodes CASSDGQAGELFF. The chain is built from TRBV10-1 and TRBJ2-2; perhaps TRBD1 as D (5 bases). CDR1 is WNHNN and CDR2 is SYGVQD in the germline V gene (reference sequence). The CDR3 covers 13 residues. The V end was cut by 3 bases, the J end by 6 bases, with 8 bases between.

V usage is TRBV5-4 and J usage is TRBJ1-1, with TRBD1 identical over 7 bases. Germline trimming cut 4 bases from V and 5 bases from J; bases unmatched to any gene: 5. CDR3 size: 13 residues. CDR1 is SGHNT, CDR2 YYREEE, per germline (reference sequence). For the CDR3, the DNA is TGTGCCAGCAGCACGACAGGGACGACTGAAGCTTTCTTT. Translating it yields CASSTTGTTEAFF.

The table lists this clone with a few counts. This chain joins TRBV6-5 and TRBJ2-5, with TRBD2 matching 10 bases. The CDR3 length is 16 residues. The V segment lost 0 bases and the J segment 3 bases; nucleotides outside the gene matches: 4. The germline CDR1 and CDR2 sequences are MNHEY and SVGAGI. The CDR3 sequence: CASSYSRTSGKETQYF. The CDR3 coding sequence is TGTGCCAGCAGTTACTCTAGGACTAGCGGTAAAGAGACCCAGTACTTC.

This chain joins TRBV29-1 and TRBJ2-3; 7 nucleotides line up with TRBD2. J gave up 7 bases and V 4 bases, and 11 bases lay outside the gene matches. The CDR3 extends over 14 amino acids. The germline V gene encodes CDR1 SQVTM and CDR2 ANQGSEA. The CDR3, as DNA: TGCAGCGTTGCGATGAGAGCGCGGGAGCATACGCAGTATTTT. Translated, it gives CSVAMRAREHTQYF.

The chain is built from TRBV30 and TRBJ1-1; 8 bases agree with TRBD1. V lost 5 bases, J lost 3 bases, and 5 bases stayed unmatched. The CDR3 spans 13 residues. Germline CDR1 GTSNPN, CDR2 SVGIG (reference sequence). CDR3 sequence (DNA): TGTGCCTGGCGGACAGGGAGGGACACTGAAGCTTTCTTT. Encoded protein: CAWRTGRDTEAFF.